The TCR beta chain described here comes from a study of blood T cell repertoires in COVID-19. Turning to the study itself: The United States, Italy and Spain provided the acute and convalescent COVID-19 samples.

TCRdb keeps only in-frame clones here, not all; method: immunoSEQ multiplex PCR. The sample has approximately 110,000 clones, more than 70% seen once. V was pared by 5 bases and J by 8 bases, with 15 bases between. This CDR3 comprises 13 residues. Per germline, CDR1 LNHDA and CDR2 SQIVND (reference sequence). Seattle researchers signed up patients amid active infection and tracked them longitudinally. The sequenced sample consisted of peripheral blood. This chain links TRBV19 with TRBJ1-1; D is ambiguous. The TCR originated in a woman in her sixties or seventies with COVID-19, enrolled during active disease. The CDR3 here is CASSAQTEAEAFF. The CDR3 coding sequence is TGTGCCAGTAGTGCACAAACAGAAGCCGAAGCTTTCTTT.